This T cell receptor (beta chain) was documented in a study of blood T cell repertoires in COVID-19. Study as a whole: Acute and convalescent COVID-19 samples came from the United States, Italy and Spain.

As originally analysed: Estimation of nucleated cell counts was performed using reference gene primer amplification. Profiling relied on immunoSEQ multiplex PCR, and the TCRdb table lists in-frame clones only, not all of them. V and J calls and clone size come straight from that table; D and trimming were deduced from the DNA. The profile shows about 14,000 clones, around 73% of them singletons. The CDR3 is made up of 14 amino acids. Germline CDR1 SGHRS, CDR2 YFSETQ. Trimming shortened V by 4 bases and J by 5 bases, and 16 bases separated the two germline ends. J is TRBJ2-7 and V is TRBV5-1; TRBD1 is a possible D gene (5 bases). The clonotype was recovered from a man between 70 and 80 years old with acute or convalescent COVID-19. The material sequenced was peripheral blood. CDR3 DNA: TGCGCCAGCAGCCTAAGCACAGACAGTAACGAGCAGTACTTC. Translated, it gives CASSLSTDSNEQYF.